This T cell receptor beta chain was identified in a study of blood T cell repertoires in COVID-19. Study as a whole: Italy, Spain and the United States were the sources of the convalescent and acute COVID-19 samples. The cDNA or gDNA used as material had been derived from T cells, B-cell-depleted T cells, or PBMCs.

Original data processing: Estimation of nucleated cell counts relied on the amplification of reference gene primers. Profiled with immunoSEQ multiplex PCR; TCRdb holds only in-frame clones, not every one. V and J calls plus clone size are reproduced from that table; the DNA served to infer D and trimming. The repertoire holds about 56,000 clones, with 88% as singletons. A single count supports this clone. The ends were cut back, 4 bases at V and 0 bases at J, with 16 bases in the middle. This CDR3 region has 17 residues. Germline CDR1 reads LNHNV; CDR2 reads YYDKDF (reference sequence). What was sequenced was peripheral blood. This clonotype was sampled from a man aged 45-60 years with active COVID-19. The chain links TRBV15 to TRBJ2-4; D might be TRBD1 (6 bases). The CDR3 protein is CATSNQGGKLAKNIQYF. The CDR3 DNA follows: TGTGCCACCAGCAACCAAGGGGGAAAACTAGCCAAAAACATTCAGTACTTC. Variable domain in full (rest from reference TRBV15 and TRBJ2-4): DAMVIQNPRYQVTQFGKPVTLSCSQTLNHNVMYWYQQKSSQAPKLLFHYYDKDFNNEADTPDNFQSRRPNTSFCFLDIRSPGLGDTAMYLCATSNQGGKLAKNIQYFGAGTRLSVL.